Reported below is one TCR beta chain. Each PCR had synthetic TCR analog templates added to it as a spike-in. Profiling relied on immunoSEQ multiplex PCR, and the TCRdb table lists in-frame clones only, not all of them. Altogether around 110,000 clones are present, roughly 90% being singletons, with the ten largest covering 1.7%. Germline CDR1 ENHRY, CDR2 SYGVKD. This CDR3 is built from 14 residues. V shed 9 bases and J 7 bases; nucleotides not matched to a gene: 11. The time point: peripheral blood 6 weeks after treatment start. Patients were living with locally advanced or metastatic urothelial carcinoma. The data derive from a study of PD-L1 blockade in urothelial cancer. Study as a whole: Atezolizumab (1,200 mg intravenously every 3 weeks) began around 2014 for patients. Blood-derived samples held a median approximately 140,000 T cells.

This chain uses TRBV10-3 with TRBJ2-1; TRBD2 aligns across 8 bases. This TCR came from a man in his 60s with urothelial cancer. Sequencing was performed on PBMCs, taken around atezolizumab (anti-PD-L1) treatment. CDR3 sequence reads: CAMSGTSGVNEQFF. The CDR3 DNA follows: TGTGCCATGTCAGGGACTAGTGGGGTAAATGAGCAGTTCTTC.